What follows are 17 T cell receptor beta chains derived from one specimen sequenced in a study of OX40 agonist ivuxolimab in advanced cancers. The data were produced by immunoSEQ multiplex PCR, yet TCRdb's version contains in-frame clones alone and is incomplete. The data contain approximately 60,000 clones, about 87% of them singletons. This sample comprised CD4+ or CD8+ T cells sorted from blood, obtained in a trial of the OX40 agonist ivuxolimab. The receptor set was obtained from an adult with an advanced solid tumor such as melanoma, head and neck, liver or kidney cancer.

The chain links TRBV6-5 to TRBJ1-3, with D perhaps matching TRBD1 (5 bases). The V gene's germline CDR1 is MNHEY and CDR2 SVGAGI. CDR3 length equals 15 residues. With 5 bases removed from V and 0 bases from J, the gap between germline ends came to 11 bases. The CDR3 spells CASSGTWASGNTIYF. CDR3 coding DNA: TGTGCCAGCAGTGGGACCTGGGCCTCTGGAAACACCATATATTTT.

This chain joins TRBV10-1 and TRBJ2-1; D gene unclear. With 2 bases removed from V and 6 bases from J, the gap between germline ends came to 5 bases. Per germline, CDR1 WNHNN and CDR2 SYGVQD (reference sequence). This CDR3 has 12 residues. CDR3 residues: CASSEDTNEQFF. In DNA, the CDR3 is TGCGCCAGCAGTGAGGACACCAATGAGCAGTTCTTC.

The rearrangement links TRBV28 to TRBJ2-7; D remains ambiguous. The CDR3 loop spans 13 amino acids. From germline, CDR1 is MDHEN and CDR2 SYDVKM. V was shortened by 3 bases and J by 1 base, with 7 bases between the two germline ends. The CDR3 DNA reads TGTGCCAGCAGTTTTGGCAGTTCCTACGAGCAGTACTTC. Residues: CASSFGSSYEQYF.

The chain combines TRBV5-5 with TRBJ1-3; possible D gene TRBD1, 6 bases. With 2 bases removed from V and 0 bases from J, the gap between germline ends came to 9 bases. Germline CDR1 reads SGHKS; CDR2 reads YYEKEE (reference sequence). This CDR3 has 15 amino acids. As DNA, the CDR3 is TGTGCCAGCAGCTTCGCAGGGGACTCTGGAAACACCATATATTTT. Translation gives CASSFAGDSGNTIYF. The full variable domain, completed using reference TRBV5-5 and TRBJ1-3, is DAGVTQSPTHLIKTRGQQVTLRCSPISGHKSVSWYQQVLGQGPQFIFQYYEKEERGRGNFPDRFSARQFPNYSSELNVNALLLGDSALYLCASSFAGDSGNTIYFGEGSWLTVV.

CDR3 nucleotide sequence: TGTGCCAGCAGCCGGCGGACACCCGGAGAGACCCAGTACTTC. Translation gives CASSRRTPGETQYF. The chain links TRBV7-2 to TRBJ2-5; D perhaps matches TRBD1 (5 bases). With 5 bases removed from V and 4 bases from J, the gap between germline ends came to 14 bases. Per the germline V gene, CDR1 is SGHTA and CDR2 is FQGNSA. This CDR3 comprises 14 residues.

The J gene is TRBJ2-7, the V gene TRBV29-1; D is undetermined. V was pared by 2 bases and J by 4 bases, with 6 bases between. CDR1 SQVTM and CDR2 ANQGSEA come from the germline V gene. This CDR3 is 11 amino acids long. CDR3 sequence (DNA): TGCAGCGTTGAATCCTCATACGAGCAGTACTTC. Its protein product is CSVESSYEQYF.

The V and J genes are TRBV10-3 and TRBJ2-3; a weak D match, TRBD2 (5 bases). V shed 4 bases and J shed 1 base, with 12 bases lying between them. Germline V gene data show CDR1 as ENHRY and CDR2 as SYGVKD. The CDR3 spans 15 residues. CDR3 residues: CAISGRAGGTDTQYF. CDR3 DNA: TGTGCCATCAGTGGTAGGGCGGGTGGCACAGATACGCAGTATTTT.

This clone was counted once. The gene calls are TRBV5-1 and TRBJ2-1; D possibly uses TRBD1 or TRBD2 (5 bases each). CDR3 length: 13 amino acids. V was shortened by 0 bases and J by 6 bases, with 7 bases between the two germline ends. Germline CDR1 SGHRS, CDR2 YFSETQ. The CDR3 DNA sequence: TGCGCCAGCAGCTTGGGGGACCCCAATGAGCAGTTCTTC. Protein: CASSLGDPNEQFF.

This clone has a single count. CDR3 DNA: TGCGCCAGCAGCTACGAAGAGACCCAGTACTTC. Protein: CASSYEETQYF. The J gene is TRBJ2-5, the V gene TRBV5-1; the D is unclear. Trimming took 3 bases from V and 3 from J, leaving 3 bases between them. This CDR3 is built from 11 residues. In germline, CDR1 is SGHRS, CDR2 YFSETQ.

This clone was counted a single time. The chain is built from TRBV18 and TRBJ2-7; 9 bases are shared with TRBD1. The germline V gene encodes CDR1 KGHSH and CDR2 LQKENI. The V gene end was trimmed by 2 bases and the J gene end by 0 bases; junction bases not matched to a gene: 2. The CDR3 has 15 residues. The CDR3 spells CASSPGTGSSYEQYF. The CDR3 nucleotides read TGTGCCAGCTCACCAGGGACAGGGAGCTCCTACGAGCAGTACTTC.

The rearrangement joins TRBV18 to TRBJ1-1; 11 nucleotides match TRBD1. Germline lookup yields CDR1 KGHSH and CDR2 LQKENI. With V trimmed by 3 bases and J by 2 bases, 5 bases remained unmatched. The CDR3 extends over 16 amino acids. The CDR3 DNA reads TGTGCCAGCTCACCCCGGGACAGGGGGTTTAACACTGAAGCTTTCTTT. Encoded protein: CASSPRDRGFNTEAFF.

Details on this clone: The same CDR3 also results from other DNA sequences found in this sample. The V and J genes are TRBV29-1 and TRBJ1-2; D gene unclear. The CDR3 has 12 amino acids. CDR1 and CDR2 (germline): SQVTM, ANQGSEA. Trimming left V 3 bases short and J 4 bases short, with 9 bases between. The CDR3 sequence is CSVEGSGYGYTF. The CDR3 coding sequence is TGCAGCGTTGAGGGATCGGGCTATGGCTACACCTTC.

This chain's CDR3 is CASIDTGTYEQYF. The CDR3 DNA sequence: TGTGCCAGCATCGACACGGGCACCTACGAGCAGTACTTC. The rearrangement links TRBV6-6 to TRBJ2-7; D ambiguous. The germline V gene encodes CDR1 MNHNY and CDR2 SVGAGI (reference sequence). V gave up 7 bases and J gave up 2 bases, with 12 bases separating them. The CDR3 covers 13 residues.

The rearrangement uses TRBV12-5 and TRBJ2-3; 13 bases align to TRBD2. V gave up 6 bases and J gave up 2 bases; unmatched junction bases: 5. CDR3 length: 16 residues. Germline loops: CDR1 LGHNT, CDR2 FRNRAP. The CDR3 sequence is CASGWTSGGSTDTQYF. CDR3 DNA: TGTGCTAGTGGGTGGACTAGCGGGGGTTCCACAGATACGCAGTATTTT.

CDR3 sequence reads: CASSSSTSGKQETQYF. For the CDR3, the DNA is TGTGCCAGCAGTTCATCGACTAGCGGGAAGCAAGAGACCCAGTACTTC. The chain carries TRBV28 and TRBJ2-5; 11 bases fit TRBD2. CDR3 length: 16 amino acids. In germline, CDR1 is MDHEN, CDR2 SYDVKM. V was clipped by 4 bases and J by 2 bases; unmatched bases: 6.

This chain connects TRBV5-6 to TRBJ1-2; D gene uncertain. CDR1 is SGHDT, CDR2 YYEEEE, per germline. The length of the CDR3 is 14 residues. V lost 1 base to trimming and J lost 3 bases, with 10 bases between them. The CDR3 bases are TGTGCCAGCAGCTTGAACGGTGGGGACTATGGCTACACCTTC. Translated, it gives CASSLNGGDYGYTF. Looking up the rest from reference TRBV5-6 and TRBJ1-2 gives the full variable domain: DAGVTQSPTHLIKTRGQQVTLRCSPKSGHDTVSWYQQALGQGPQFIFQYYEEEERQRGNFPDRFSGHQFPNYSSELNVNALLLGDSALYLCASSLNGGDYGYTFGSGTRLTVV.

This chain links TRBV7-2 with TRBJ2-7; TRBD2 matches 8 bases. V lost 5 bases, J lost 2 bases, and 5 bases stayed unmatched. Germline V CDR1 and CDR2: SGHTA, FQGNSA. The CDR3 contains 14 residues. This CDR3 is CASSNGRAAYEQYF. CDR3 coding DNA: TGTGCCAGCAGCAACGGGAGGGCGGCCTACGAGCAGTACTTC.